Following are 10 T cell receptor beta chains from one sample sequenced in a study of a mutant IDH1 vaccine in newly diagnosed glioma. Measured with immunoSEQ multiplex PCR; TCRdb has only the in-frame clones, and not every one. This sample has over 50,000 clones, with around 90% found just once. Stated time point: week 5, during vaccination. Vaccination comprised doses that each held 300 ug of mutant IDH1 20-mer peptide, plus topical imiquimod. Their antigens are not known. Sequenced material: PBMCs, taken from a glioma patient whose treatment included an IDH1 peptide vaccine. These receptors came from a woman in her thirties or forties with glioma.

J is TRBJ1-2 and V is TRBV27; D possibly corresponds to TRBD1 (5 bases). V lost 5 bases to trimming and J lost 6 bases, with 19 bases between them. The germline gives CDR1 MNHEY, CDR2 SMNVEV (reference sequence). CDR3 length equals 15 residues. The CDR3 bases are TGTGCCAGCAGTCCTAGTATGCTGGGGGGGAATGGCTACACCTTC. This codes for CASSPSMLGGNGYTF.

J is TRBJ2-7 and V is TRBV7-9, with 10 bases identical to TRBD1. CDR3 length: 12 residues. V shed 5 bases, J shed 10 bases, and the junction held 5 bases outside the gene matches. Looked up from germline, CDR1 is SEHNR and CDR2 is FQNEAQ (reference sequence). CDR3 region: CASSARTGGQYF. CDR3 in DNA: TGTGCCAGCAGCGCCCGGACAGGGGGACAGTACTTC.

The chain combines TRBV6-1 with TRBJ2-7; D uncertain. Germline V lookup: CDR1 MNHNS, CDR2 SASEGT. Trimming cost V 6 bases and J 1 base, with 16 bases left between them. The length of the CDR3 is 15 residues. The CDR3 DNA reads as TGTGCCAGCAGGAGAGGTGATACAGTGTCCTACGAGCAGTACTTC. Its protein product is CASRRGDTVSYEQYF.

The genes are TRBV5-5 and TRBJ1-1, with D possibly being TRBD1 (5 bases). The CDR3 sequence is 15 residues long. CDR1 and CDR2 (germline): SGHKS, YYEKEE (reference sequence). Trimming left V 1 base short and J 0 bases short, with 10 bases between. The CDR3 DNA is TGTGCCAGCAGCTTGTCTGACAGCCTGAACACTGAAGCTTTCTTT. Its protein is CASSLSDSLNTEAFF.

CDR3 protein: CASRGGYSTDTQYF. CDR3 nucleotides: TGTGCCAGCAGGGGAGGGTATAGTACAGATACGCAGTATTTT. The rearrangement uses TRBV6-5 and TRBJ2-3, with 7 bases fitting TRBD2. V shed 6 bases, J shed 3 bases, and the junction held 6 bases outside the gene matches. The CDR3 is made up of 14 amino acids. Germline V lookup: CDR1 MNHEY, CDR2 SVGAGI.

The chain has TRBV29-1 and TRBJ1-1, with TRBD1 matching over 11 bases. CDR3 length: 16 amino acids. The junction had 10 bases not matched to a gene; V was cut back by 6 bases and J by 1 base. Looked up from germline, CDR1 is SQVTM and CDR2 is ANQGSEA. CDR3 coding DNA: TGCAGCGTATCCGGGACAGGGGGAGTTTGGAACACTGAAGCTTTCTTT. Translating it yields CSVSGTGGVWNTEAFF.

This chain joins TRBV5-1 and TRBJ2-3; unclear D gene. With 1 base removed from V and 1 base from J, the gap between germline ends came to 13 bases. The CDR3 loop spans 16 amino acids. Germline assignment: CDR1 SGHRS and CDR2 YFSETQ. The DNA for the CDR3 is TGCGCCAGCAGCTTGAGGGTACGGGCTCGCACAGATACGCAGTATTTT. Translated, it gives CASSLRVRARTDTQYF. The complete variable domain, with remaining parts taken from reference TRBV5-1 and TRBJ2-3, reads KAGVTQTPRYLIKTRGQQVTLSCSPISGHRSVSWYQQTPGQGLQFLFEYFSETQRNKGNFPGRFSGRQFSNSRSEMNVSTLELGDSALYLCASSLRVRARTDTQYFGPGTRLTVL.

This chain's CDR3 is CASSVGSGLAFYNEQFF. CDR3 DNA sequence: TGTGCCAGTAGTGTCGGGTCCGGACTAGCATTTTACAATGAGCAGTTCTTC. The chain links TRBV19 to TRBJ2-1, with 8 bases fitting TRBD2. From germline, CDR1 is LNHDA and CDR2 SQIVND (reference sequence). V lost 5 bases, J lost 4 bases, and 13 bases stayed unmatched. The CDR3 runs to 17 residues. Combining the CDR3 with reference TRBV19 and TRBJ2-1 gives the whole variable domain DGGITQSPKYLFRKEGQNVTLSCEQNLNHDAMYWYRQDPGQGLRLIYYSQIVNDFQKGDIAEGYSVSREKKESFPLTVTSAQKNPTAFYLCASSVGSGLAFYNEQFFGPGTRLTVL.

CDR3 sequence reads: CASSHDGQEQFF. Written as DNA, the CDR3 is TGCGCCAGCAGCCACGATGGACAGGAGCAGTTCTTC. This chain joins TRBV4-1 and TRBJ2-1; D is perhaps TRBD1 (6 bases). Deletions cut 3 bases from V and 10 bases from J, with 10 bases between. The germline CDR1 and CDR2 sequences are MGHRA and YSYEKL. This CDR3 is built from 12 residues.

V is TRBV7-2 and J is TRBJ2-3; D uncertain. CDR3 length: 12 residues. The V end was cut by 8 bases, the J end by 4 bases, with 10 bases between. From germline, CDR1 is SGHTA and CDR2 FQGNSA. The CDR3 DNA follows: TGTGCCAGCGGTTATATTTCAGATACGCAGTATTTT. Translating it yields CASGYISDTQYF.